The rows below give T cell receptor beta chains drawn from one sample of a study of T-cell memory formation after mild COVID-19. TCRdb used MiXCR to reprocess the 5' RACE reads, holding one entry per CDR3 protein. Among 450,000 to 650,000 distinct CDR3 sequences listed, roughly 18% were seen once. Source material: PBMCs or a T cell subset sorted from them (not recorded which). Receptors originate from an adult woman who had mild COVID-19 (a few samples of this study predate the infection). Cell type and time point are not known. CDR3s include the opening cysteine and the closing phenylalanine or tryptophan.

TRBV27	TRBJ1-1	CASFLEGAGTEAFF
TRBV7-2	TRBJ2-6	CASSSDRAGANVLTF
TRBV3-1	TRBJ1-1	CASARKPGVTEAFF
TRBV24-1	TRBJ2-3	CATSDFQRLGGDTQYF
TRBV27	TRBJ2-3	CASSLTGRADTQYF
TRBV4-2	TRBJ2-3	CASSQDPGAGTDTQYF
TRBV27	TRBJ2-2	CASSIGQTNTGELFF
TRBV7-9	TRBJ2-3	CASSLAGTSTDTQYF
TRBV3-1	TRBJ2-2	CASSQDTGELFF
TRBV7-9	TRBJ1-6	CASSLQQGLAPLHF
TRBV3-1	TRBJ2-3	CASSLGDWRGDTQYF
TRBV29-1	TRBJ1-2	CSVLRQGRDYGYTF
TRBV3-1	TRBJ2-5	CASSQVGGTQYF
TRBV19	TRBJ2-1	CASSLRLITYNEQFF
TRBV7-8	TRBJ2-7	CASSSQQGDSSYEQYF
TRBV6-5	TRBJ2-7	CASRSQMSREQYF
TRBV4-1	TRBJ2-1	CASSPQSRYEQFF
TRBV2	TRBJ2-3	CARVDDTDTQYF
TRBV5-6	TRBJ1-2	CASIPGQGIYGYTF
TRBV12-3/TRBV12-4	TRBJ1-1	CASRKQTETHTEAFF